The 32 T cell receptor beta chains in this list originate from one sample, sequenced in a study of blood T cell repertoires in COVID-19. Using immunoSEQ multiplex PCR, the repertoire was profiled, and TCRdb retains in-frame clones only, with some absent. The data contain tens of thousands of clones, about 88% of them singletons. Sequencing was carried out using peripheral blood. Receptors were obtained from a man between 60 and 75 years old with acute or convalescent COVID-19.

The V and J genes are TRBV6-5 and TRBJ2-1; TRBD2 might be the D (6 bases). Germline CDR1 MNHEY, CDR2 SVGAGI. Trimming removed 5 bases at V and 6 bases at J, with 8 bases between. The CDR3 runs to 12 residues. CDR3 sequence: CASSPTSNEQFF. The CDR3 DNA reads as TGTGCCAGCAGTCCGACTAGCAATGAGCAGTTCTTC.

The chain uses TRBV4-2 and TRBJ2-1; 12 nucleotides line up with TRBD1. CDR1 and CDR2 (germline): LGHNA, YNFKEQ. CDR3 length: 18 amino acids. Unmatched junction bases numbered 5, after V lost 1 base and J lost 1 base. In DNA, the CDR3 is TGTGCCAGCAGCCAAGTGGGACAGGGGGCTGGGTCCTACAATGAGCAGTTCTTC. Amino acid sequence: CASSQVGQGAGSYNEQFF.

The J gene is TRBJ1-1, the V gene TRBV6-4, with unresolved D. Germline V gene data show CDR1 as MRHNA and CDR2 as SNTAGT. This CDR3 region has 13 residues. V gave up 6 bases and J gave up 2 bases, with 10 bases separating them. This chain's CDR3 is CASSEAPNTEAFF. In DNA, the CDR3 is TGTGCCAGCAGCGAGGCACCCAACACTGAAGCTTTCTTT.

The chain couples TRBV6-5 to TRBJ1-1; the D is unclear. The CDR3 contains 13 residues. The germline gives CDR1 MNHEY, CDR2 SVGAGI. V lost 6 bases and J 3 bases, leaving 11 bases between the germline ends. CDR3 loop: CASSDSGDTEAFF. CDR3 bases: TGTGCCAGCAGCGACTCCGGGGACACTGAAGCTTTCTTT.

V usage is TRBV27 and J usage is TRBJ2-1, with 8 bases that match TRBD2. The CDR3 runs to 18 residues. V trimming: 3 bases; J trimming: 3 bases; junction bases outside the gene matches: 13. Germline CDR1 reads MNHEY; CDR2 reads SMNVEV (reference sequence). The CDR3, as DNA: TGTGCCAGCAGTTTCAGGGCCCGGGCTAGCGGGCACTACAATGAGCAGTTCTTC. This encodes CASSFRARASGHYNEQFF.

This clone was seen repeatedly, ten times or more. The gene calls are TRBV6-5 and TRBJ2-7; D gene ambiguous. Germline-derived CDR1 and CDR2 are MNHEY and SVGAGI. The V and J ends lost 5 bases and 3 bases respectively, with 5 bases between them. The CDR3 is 11 amino acids. The CDR3 loop is CASSNYYEQYF. The DNA of the CDR3 is TGTGCCAGCAGTAATTACTACGAGCAGTACTTC.

The chain recombines TRBV5-1 with TRBJ2-5; possibly TRBD1 for D (6 bases). V was cut by 4 bases and J by 0 bases, with 19 bases left in between. CDR3 length: 17 residues. Germline V gene lookup returns CDR1 SGHRS and CDR2 YFSETQ. The CDR3 DNA sequence: TGCGCCAGCAGCCTGTCCCCCCGACAGGCTCACCAAGAGACCCAGTACTTC. This encodes CASSLSPRQAHQETQYF.

V and J are TRBV19 and TRBJ1-6; D not certain. Germline CDR1 and CDR2: LNHDA and SQIVND (reference sequence). The CDR3 has 13 residues. V was clipped by 6 bases and J by 5 bases, with 8 bases between them. DNA of the CDR3: TGTGCCAGTAGGCAACAGAATAATTCACCCCTCCACTTT. It specifies CASRQQNNSPLHF.

This chain links TRBV3-1 (or the pseudogene TRBV3-2) with TRBJ2-6; TRBD2 is a possible D gene (5 bases). Germline V gene lookup returns CDR1 LGHDT and CDR2 YNNKEL (reference sequence). CDR3 length: 17 amino acids. The V and J ends lost 4 bases and 3 bases respectively, with 16 bases between them. CDR3 DNA sequence: TGTGCCAGCAGCCCTCCCGGGGAAACTCTTGGGGCCAACGTCCTGACTTTC. Translating it yields CASSPPGETLGANVLTF.

V usage is TRBV5-6 and J usage is TRBJ1-5, with a weak D call TRBD1 (6 bases). Trimming removed 4 bases from V and 4 bases from J, with 21 bases in between. The CDR3 is made up of 17 amino acids. Germline CDR1 and CDR2: SGHDT and YYEEEE. This CDR3 reads CASSSRGAGGLNQPQHF. The DNA for the CDR3 is TGTGCCAGCAGCAGTCGGGGGGCAGGAGGATTAAATCAGCCCCAGCATTTT. Full variable domain (rest looked up from reference TRBV5-6 and TRBJ1-5): DAGVTQSPTHLIKTRGQQVTLRCSPKSGHDTVSWYQQALGQGPQFIFQYYEEEERQRGNFPDRFSGHQFPNYSSELNVNALLLGDSALYLCASSSRGAGGLNQPQHFGDGTRLSIL.

The V gene is TRBV15, the J gene TRBJ2-2, with D maybe TRBD1 (5 bases). The V end lost 2 bases, the J end lost 3 bases, and 10 bases lay between the germline ends. CDR1 and CDR2 (germline): LNHNV, YYDKDF (reference sequence). The CDR3 extends over 15 amino acids. Written as DNA, the CDR3 is TGTGCCACCAGCAGAAATCTAGGGGACACCGGGGAGCTGTTTTTT. Its translation: CATSRNLGDTGELFF.

The chain employs TRBV6-5 and TRBJ2-3, with 8 bases that match TRBD2. With 7 bases clipped from V and 7 bases from J, the junction kept 13 bases outside the gene matches. The CDR3 covers 15 residues. CDR1 MNHEY and CDR2 SVGAGI come from the germline V gene. The CDR3: CASIPPAGGGNTQYF. DNA of the CDR3: TGTGCCAGCATCCCTCCCGCGGGGGGCGGGAATACGCAGTATTTT.

J is TRBJ2-1 and V is TRBV7-9; TRBD1 aligns across 7 bases. Trimming took 0 bases from V and 5 from J; bases not matched to a gene: 7. There are 16 residues in the CDR3. Germline assignment: CDR1 SEHNR and CDR2 FQNEAQ (reference sequence). The CDR3: CASSLASGQLNNEQFF. Written as DNA, the CDR3 is TGTGCCAGCAGCTTAGCATCGGGACAGTTAAACAATGAGCAGTTCTTC. Full variable domain (outside the CDR3, taken from reference TRBV7-9 and TRBJ2-1): DTGVSQNPRHKITKRGQNVTFRCDPISEHNRLYWYRQTLGQGPEFLTYFQNEAQLEKSRLLSDRFSAERPKGSFSTLEIQRTEQGDSAMYLCASSLASGQLNNEQFFGPGTRLTVL.

V gene TRBV9 combines with J gene TRBJ1-3, with 8 nucleotides matching TRBD1. CDR3 size: 15 residues. The junction had 5 bases not matched to a gene; V was cut back by 4 bases and J by 2 bases. CDR1 is SGDLS, CDR2 YYNGEE, per germline. The CDR3 reads CASSRMTGAGNTIYF. The CDR3 coding sequence is TGTGCCAGCAGCCGAATGACAGGGGCTGGAAACACCATATATTTT.

The chain is built from TRBV6-5 and TRBJ2-4; maybe TRBD2 (6 bases). This CDR3 has 13 residues. Trimming took 7 bases from V and 6 from J, leaving 13 bases between them. Germline CDR1 is MNHEY and CDR2 is SVGAGI. The CDR3 DNA sequence: TGTGCCAGCACGGAGGGATACGCAAACATTCAGTACTTC. Translated: CASTEGYANIQYF.

The genes are TRBV3-1 (or the pseudogene TRBV3-2) and TRBJ2-3; tentative D call: TRBD2 (6 bases). The germline V and J ends were trimmed by 8 bases and 1 base, with 16 bases remaining between them. The germline CDR1 and CDR2 sequences are LGHDT and YNNKEL (reference sequence). This CDR3 has 15 residues. The DNA for the CDR3 is TGTGCCAGCTATGGGGACCAGCGGGGCACAGATACGCAGTATTTT. This sequence encodes CASYGDQRGTDTQYF.

V is TRBV6-4 and J is TRBJ2-7, with 11 bases fitting TRBD2. Trimming at V came to 3 bases and at J to 3 bases, leaving 1 base not matched to a gene. The germline gives CDR1 MRHNA, CDR2 SNTAGT. The CDR3 is 14 residues long. The DNA of the CDR3 is TGTGCCAGCAGTGAGGGGACTAGCGGCTACGAGCAGTACTTC. Translating it yields CASSEGTSGYEQYF.

V and J are TRBV28 and TRBJ1-1, with D possibly matching TRBD1 (5 bases). The V gene's germline CDR1 is MDHEN and CDR2 SYDVKM. The CDR3 totals 12 residues. V dropped 6 bases and J dropped 6 bases, with 11 bases sitting between them. The CDR3 nucleotides read TGTGCCAGCAGACCTGGACATTCTGAAGCTTTCTTT. Its protein is CASRPGHSEAFF.

This clone was detected only once. The rearrangement links TRBV4-2 to TRBJ2-1; D is perhaps TRBD1 (5 bases). CDR1 and CDR2 (germline): LGHNA, YNFKEQ. The CDR3 totals 14 residues. Trimming cost V 0 bases and J 7 bases, with 10 bases left between them. The CDR3 region is CASSQEAAGNEQFF. DNA of the CDR3: TGTGCCAGCAGCCAAGAGGCAGCAGGGAATGAGCAGTTCTTC.

This rearrangement joins TRBV7-9 to TRBJ2-3; D possibly corresponds to TRBD2 (6 bases). This CDR3 spans 15 amino acids. The germline CDR1 and CDR2 sequences are SEHNR and FQNEAQ (reference sequence). Trimming stripped 3 bases from V and 0 bases from J, with 10 bases between. The CDR3 spells CASSLQGTSTDTQYF. CDR3 coding DNA: TGTGCCAGCAGCTTGCAAGGGACTAGCACAGATACGCAGTATTTT.

This chain connects TRBV27 to TRBJ2-7; a weak D match, TRBD2 (5 bases). Germline CDR1 MNHEY, CDR2 SMNVEV (reference sequence). Deletions cut 0 bases from V and 5 bases from J, with 8 bases between. The CDR3 length is 13 residues. The CDR3 DNA is TGTGCCAGCAGTTTATCTAGCGTCAACGAGCAGTACTTC. Translation gives CASSLSSVNEQYF.

This clone has a single count. The rearrangement joins TRBV6-4 to TRBJ2-2, with 7 nucleotides matching TRBD1. The CDR3 contains 15 residues. V shed 2 bases, J shed 3 bases, and the junction held 3 bases outside the gene matches. CDR1 is MRHNA, CDR2 SNTAGT, per germline. CDR3 sequence reads: CASSDGQGDTGELFF. CDR3 DNA: TGTGCCAGCAGTGACGGCCAGGGGGACACCGGGGAGCTGTTTTTT.

The gene calls are TRBV28 and TRBJ2-7, with 15 bases lining up with TRBD2. The CDR3 is made up of 18 amino acids. Unmatched junction bases numbered 9, after V lost 2 bases and J lost 4 bases. CDR1 and CDR2 (germline): MDHEN, SYDVKM. CDR3 region: CASSLQGLAGGKSYEQYF. The DNA of the CDR3 is TGTGCCAGCAGTTTACAGGGACTAGCGGGAGGAAAGTCGTACGAGCAGTACTTC. The full variable domain, in which reference TRBV28 and TRBJ2-7 provide the parts outside the CDR3, is DVKVTQSSRYLVKRTGEKVFLECVQDMDHENMFWYRQDPGLGLRLIYFSYDVKMKEKGDIPEGYSVSREKKERFSLILESASTNQTSMYLCASSLQGLAGGKSYEQYFGPGTRLTVT.

The rearrangement uses TRBV12-5 and TRBJ1-2, with 10 bases lining up with TRBD1. V lost 11 bases and J lost 4; bases outside the gene matches: 7. The CDR3 runs 13 residues. CDR1 and CDR2 from the germline V gene are LGHNT and FRNRAP. For the CDR3, the DNA is TGTGCTGGAGCATGGACAGGGGGCTATGGCTACACCTTC. Its translation: CAGAWTGGYGYTF.

This chain connects TRBV25-1 to TRBJ1-4; D possibly corresponds to TRBD1 (5 bases). The CDR3 has 14 residues. Germline CDR1 and CDR2: MGHDK and SYGVNS. Trimming cost V 9 bases and J 8 bases, with 19 bases left between them. The CDR3 protein is CASLKVGEAEKLFF. The CDR3 bases are TGTGCCAGTCTTAAGGTAGGGGAGGCGGAAAAACTGTTTTTT.

The V and J genes are TRBV15 and TRBJ1-1; D not resolved. Trimming removed 0 bases from V and 1 base from J, with 9 bases in between. The CDR3 consists of 15 residues. CDR1 and CDR2 (germline): LNHNV, YYDKDF (reference sequence). The CDR3 is CATSRDIRPNTEAFF. The CDR3 DNA follows: TGTGCCACCAGCAGAGATATCAGGCCGAACACTGAAGCTTTCTTT.

The rearrangement uses TRBV7-9 and TRBJ1-3; weak D call: TRBD1 (5 bases). The germline CDR1 and CDR2 sequences are SEHNR and FQNEAQ (reference sequence). Trimming left V 0 bases short and J 1 base short, with 7 bases between. The CDR3 sequence is 15 residues long. In DNA, the CDR3 is TGTGCCAGCAGCTTAGCAGGGGCGTCTGGAAACACCATATATTTT. Translating gives CASSLAGASGNTIYF. Full variable domain (missing parts from reference TRBV7-9 and TRBJ1-3): DTGVSQNPRHKITKRGQNVTFRCDPISEHNRLYWYRQTLGQGPEFLTYFQNEAQLEKSRLLSDRFSAERPKGSFSTLEIQRTEQGDSAMYLCASSLAGASGNTIYFGEGSWLTVV.

This clone was observed at least ten times. This sequence joins TRBV5-4 and TRBJ2-7; TRBD2 agrees at 7 bases. Germline V lookup: CDR1 SGHNT, CDR2 YYREEE (reference sequence). This CDR3 region has 15 residues. V was pared by 1 base and J by 5 bases, with 9 bases of the junction left unmatched. In DNA, the CDR3 is TGTGCCAGCAGCTTGTACTTGGCGGGAGTGGACGAGCAGTACTTC. It specifies CASSLYLAGVDEQYF.

V is TRBV6-2 or TRBV6-3 and J is TRBJ2-1, with D possibly being TRBD2 (5 bases). Trimming removed 6 bases at V and 1 base at J, with 16 bases between. This CDR3 has 16 amino acids. CDR1 is MNHEY and CDR2 is SVGEGT in the germline V gene. The CDR3 protein is CASSPGLALSYNEQFF. The CDR3 DNA is TGTGCCAGCAGCCCTGGATTAGCGCTTTCCTACAATGAGCAGTTCTTC.

The V and J genes are TRBV7-9 and TRBJ2-7, with TRBD1 matching 7 bases. In germline, CDR1 is SEHNR, CDR2 FQNEAQ (reference sequence). V trimming: 5 bases; J trimming: 9 bases; junction bases outside the gene matches: 13. This CDR3 is 14 amino acids long. The CDR3 is CASSTGQAYDVQYF. CDR3 nucleotide sequence: TGTGCCAGCAGCACCGGACAGGCCTACGATGTGCAGTACTTC.

V and J are TRBV5-1 and TRBJ1-1; D gene uncertain. V was trimmed by 1 base and J by 4 bases, leaving 8 bases between them. Germline V CDR1 and CDR2: SGHRS, YFSETQ. The CDR3 runs to 13 residues. The CDR3 coding sequence is TGCGCCAGCAGCTTGTTGTCAGGCACTGAAGCTTTCTTT. Translating it yields CASSLLSGTEAFF. The whole variable domain, filled in from reference TRBV5-1 and TRBJ1-1, reads KAGVTQTPRYLIKTRGQQVTLSCSPISGHRSVSWYQQTPGQGLQFLFEYFSETQRNKGNFPGRFSGRQFSNSRSEMNVSTLELGDSALYLCASSLLSGTEAFFGQGTRLTVV.

This clone was observed a handful of times. The J gene is TRBJ1-5, the V gene TRBV6-1; TRBD1 aligns across 7 bases. The CDR3 has 16 residues. Per the germline V gene, CDR1 is MNHNS and CDR2 is SASEGT. J gave up 3 bases and V 4 bases, and 9 bases lay outside the gene matches. The CDR3 here is CASSGDSRATNQPQHF. The CDR3 DNA reads as TGTGCCAGCAGTGGGGACAGTAGAGCCACCAATCAGCCCCAGCATTTT.